The clone carrying this TCR beta chain was counted only a few times. Its matching antigen is unknown. The source of the sample is a study of blood T cells in healthy people across ages. CDR3 size: 13 residues. Germline CDR1 and CDR2: SNHLY and FYNNEI. V lost 8 bases, J lost 1 base, and 11 bases lay in between. Together with a sample-barcoded 5' primer, a J-beta primer mix was included in a second PCR lasting roughly 6 to 12 cycles. TCRdb re-called the 5' RACE reads with MiXCR, one entry per CDR3 protein. This sample has roughly 1,100,000 distinct CDR3 sequences, with 25% found just once. Broader study findings: Long-lived and aged donors differed, with more naive CD4+ cells and higher diversity in the long-lived.

This sample also belongs to another study, concerning T cells of mothers and their children. That source adds: RNA was extracted, and all of it went into cDNA synthesis at around 1.4 ug per 15 ul. Barcodes and 2-4 random nucleotides were added by M1S in the second PCR. Each mother gave over 8 million TCR beta CDR3 reads; each child, some 3 million.

This sequence originates from a girl aged 2-10 years in good health. This chain uses TRBV2 with TRBJ1-1; D not certain. The specimen was blood. This CDR3 is CASLYSRNTEAFF. Written as DNA, the CDR3 is TGTGCCAGCCTTTACAGCAGGAACACTGAAGCTTTCTTT.